Listed below are T cell receptor beta chains from one sample, sequenced in a study of shared clonotypes between healthy human individuals. Sequencing used immunoSEQ multiplex PCR; TCRdb keeps in-frame clones, though not all of them. The data show about 2.3 million clones, approximately 93% seen once. Sequenced sample: naive CD4+ T cells from PBMCs. The source of these receptors is a man between 18 and 35 years old in good health. Some clones in this sample may be carry-over from other donors' samples. Both conserved end residues are part of each CDR3. Each record gives: CDR3 protein, CDR3 DNA, D gene, clone size, V gene, J gene. D genes are given only for firm matches. Expanded clones are given a class, and other clones once, few, many or no size at all.

CDR3: CASSLEGLSFYTGELFF
DNA: TGTGCCAGCAGCTTAGAGGGCTTATCATTTTACACCGGGGAGCTGTTTTTT
D: NA
size: NA
V: TRBV7-2
J: TRBJ2-2

CDR3: CASSPAGSGNTIYF
DNA: TGTGCCAGCAGTCCCGCAGGCTCTGGAAACACCATATATTTT
D: NA
size: NA
V: TRBV6-5
J: TRBJ1-3

CDR3: CASSIRRADLYGYTF
DNA: TGTGCCAGTAGTATTCGGCGGGCTGATTTATATGGCTACACCTTC
D: NA
size: NA
V: TRBV19
J: TRBJ1-2

CDR3: CSALDRMEQYF
DNA: TGCAGTGCCCTGGACCGGATGGAGCAGTACTTC
D: NA
size: NA
V: TRBV20-1
J: TRBJ2-7

CDR3: CASRGTGLGYEQYF
DNA: TGTGCCAGCAGGGGGACAGGCTTGGGCTACGAGCAGTACTTC
D: TRBD1
size: NA
V: TRBV2
J: TRBJ2-7

CDR3: CASSDPGGIKPEAFF
DNA: TGCGCCAGCAGTGATCCTGGGGGGATTAAGCCTGAAGCTTTCTTT
D: NA
size: NA
V: TRBV10-2
J: TRBJ1-1

CDR3: CASSPRGGTVYEQYF
DNA: TGTGCCAGCAGCCCGCGGGGAGGGACAGTGTACGAGCAGTACTTC
D: NA
size: NA
V: TRBV11-2
J: TRBJ2-7

CDR3: CASSLSHQVQPQHF
DNA: TGTGCCAGCAGTTTATCCCACCAGGTTCAGCCCCAGCATTTT
D: NA
size: NA
V: TRBV28
J: TRBJ1-5

CDR3: CAWSDSEKLFF
DNA: TGTGCCTGGAGTGATAGTGAAAAACTGTTTTTT
D: NA
size: NA
V: TRBV30
J: TRBJ1-4

CDR3: CASSLDRASYGYTF
DNA: TGTGCCAGCAGCTTGGACAGGGCATCGTATGGCTACACCTTC
D: NA
size: NA
V: TRBV5-4
J: TRBJ1-2

CDR3: CASTRAGTYGYTF
DNA: TGTGCCAGCACCCGGGCGGGGACCTATGGCTACACCTTC
D: NA
size: NA
V: TRBV27
J: TRBJ1-2

CDR3: CASSVGSAYSYEQYF
DNA: TGTGCCAGCAGCGTCGGTAGCGCGTACTCCTACGAGCAGTACTTC
D: NA
size: once
V: TRBV9
J: TRBJ2-7

CDR3: CASSLRRTGGNEQYF
DNA: TGTGCCAGCAGTTTACGACGGACAGGGGGCAACGAGCAGTACTTC
D: TRBD1
size: NA
V: TRBV28
J: TRBJ2-7

CDR3: CASSSSRQGAYTEAFF
DNA: TGTGCCAGCAGTTCCTCCCGACAGGGGGCGTACACTGAAGCTTTCTTT
D: TRBD1
size: NA
V: TRBV6-5
J: TRBJ1-1

CDR3: CASSPSESLPSLSGNTIYF
DNA: TGTGCCAGCAGCCCTTCGGAATCTCTTCCATCCCTCTCTGGAAACACCATATATTTT
D: NA
size: once
V: TRBV28
J: TRBJ1-3

CDR3: CASSSENNSPLHF
DNA: TGTGCCAGCAGTTCCGAGAATAATTCACCCCTCCACTTT
D: NA
size: NA
V: TRBV28
J: TRBJ1-6

CDR3: CAISDRQTNQSQHF
DNA: TGTGCCATCAGTGATAGACAGACTAATCAGTCCCAGCATTTT
D: NA
size: NA
V: TRBV10-3
J: TRBJ1-5

CDR3: CATSRDPISYNEQFF
DNA: TGTGCCACCAGCAGAGACCCCATTTCATACAATGAGCAGTTCTTC
D: NA
size: NA
V: TRBV15
J: TRBJ2-1

CDR3: CASSLFTGDGTQYF
DNA: TGTGCCAGCAGTCTATTTACAGGGGACGGGACCCAGTACTTC
D: TRBD1
size: NA
V: TRBV6-5
J: TRBJ2-5

CDR3: CASSHDSLEAFF
DNA: TGTGCCAGCAGCCACGACAGCCTAGAAGCTTTCTTT
D: NA
size: NA
V: TRBV4-2
J: TRBJ1-1

CDR3: CASSLSGTTETQYF
DNA: TGTGCCAGCAGCTTATCCGGGACCACAGAGACCCAGTACTTC
D: NA
size: NA
V: TRBV7-8
J: TRBJ2-5

CDR3: CASSEATQYF
DNA: TGTGCCAGCAGTGAAGCTACGCAGTATTTT
D: NA
size: NA
V: TRBV2
J: TRBJ2-3

CDR3: CASSFSGGETGYTF
DNA: TGTGCCAGCAGTTTTTCTGGAGGAGAGACTGGCTACACCTTC
D: NA
size: NA
V: TRBV27
J: TRBJ1-2